This T cell receptor beta chain was recorded in a study of T cells in narcolepsy (dated by TCRdb to 2016 to 2019). In the study overall: Patients with narcolepsy type 1 or type 2 (NT1, NT2) were enrolled in the study together with healthy control donors. The study sought autoreactive T cells targeting hypocretin neuron self-antigens (hypocretin, TRIB2) in narcolepsy patients, using TCR Vbeta sequencing to track clonotypes in blood and CSF.

On this clone: Its antigen specificity is not known. No much larger clone exists at a distance of one base, and base qualities are not known.

For TCR Vbeta sequencing, memory CD4+ T cells were sorted ex vivo from the peripheral blood of narcolepsy patients and healthy controls. The CDR3 goes from the cysteine to the phenylalanine over 16 residues. Only the CDR3 region is kept as DNA, spanning 48 bases read in frame from base 1. At the junction V is shortened by 5 bases and J by 6 bases, with 23 bases in between. CDR1 and CDR2 are drawn from the germline V gene: SGHTA, FQGNSA. Overall results and qualifications from the work: Patients and controls had comparable numbers of sequenced blood memory CD4+ clonotypes, averaging about 40,000 and 33,000, respectively. According to the report, autoreactive clonotypes were detected serially in the blood of the same patients and of different patients, but not in healthy controls. In plots comparing CSF and blood CD4+ T cell clonotypes from the same patient, HCRT-specific and TRIB2-specific autoreactive clonotypes were highlighted. No sequences matching autoreactive T cell clones were present in some of the blood memory CD4+ repertoires from patients and controls.

The library was built by means of the immunoSEQ multiplex PCR assay. TCRdb's version of the immuneACCESS table is confined to in-frame rearrangements and falls short of the full clone set. An unresolved V gene accounts for under half of the shortfall where checked; the remainder is of unknown origin. Present in this sample are approximately 20,000 clones, around 90% of which were seen just once. Of the sample, under 1.4% is held by the ten largest clones. Sequencing was carried out using CD45RA- memory CD4+ T cells from PBMCs. In the paper's terms, the cell subset or site label means: memory T cells sorted ex vivo from peripheral blood. The sequence was obtained from a human donor with narcolepsy. The chain links TRBV7-2 with TRBJ2-7; TRBD2 could be the D gene, as 5 bases match. The nucleotide sequence is given as TGTGCCAGCAGCCCCCGAAAATCCCCGGGATTCGCCGAGCAGTACTTC. This gives the protein CASSPRKSPGFAEQYF.